This T cell receptor beta chain emerged from a study of monozygotic twins with inflammatory bowel disease. From germline, CDR1 is SGHAT and CDR2 FQNNGV. The CDR3 length is 13 residues. TCRdb re-called the 5' RACE reads; one entry per CDR3 protein, DNA not given. Its table lists nearly 450,000 distinct CDR3 sequences. The source material was blood. The genes are TRBV11-2 and TRBJ2-5; without DNA, the TCRdb call of TRBD1 cannot be checked. The origin of this receptor is a human donor with ulcerative colitis or Crohn's disease, or a healthy co-twin of an affected twin (not recorded which). CDR3 region: CASSYRGAETQYF. Drawing the rest from reference TRBV11-2 and TRBJ2-5, the complete variable domain is EAGVAQSPRYKIIEKRQSVAFWCNPISGHATLYWYQQILGQGPKLLIQFQNNGVVDDSQLPKDRFSAERLKGVDSTLKIQPAKLEDSAVYLCASSYRGAETQYFGPGTRLLVL.